This T cell receptor beta chain appears in the sequencing data of a study of identical twins. Findings and caveats of the study: Memory repertoires lacked the insertion deficit that abundant cord blood beta clonotypes showed. It was possible that invariant MAIT and iNKT cells partly confounded the zero-insertion analyses. Conclusions relied on cross-sectional statistical analysis, not following the same donors.

V was pared by 4 bases and J by 3 bases, with 16 bases between. In germline, CDR1 is LGHNA, CDR2 YSLEER. The CDR3 loop spans 15 amino acids. This clonotype was picked up a small number of times. No antigen is known for it. A single record per CDR3 protein comes from TCRdb applying MiXCR to the 5' RACE reads. The data contain some 710,000 distinct CDR3 sequences, 6.1% of them singletons. V and J are TRBV4-3 and TRBJ2-7; D is possibly TRBD1 (5 bases). The clonotype comes from a man aged 18 to 30 in good health. Sequencing was performed on naive T cells sorted from blood. The CDR3 sequence: CASSPNGQGLYEQYF. CDR3 in DNA: TGCGCCAGCAGCCCCAATGGTCAGGGCCTCTACGAGCAGTACTTC.